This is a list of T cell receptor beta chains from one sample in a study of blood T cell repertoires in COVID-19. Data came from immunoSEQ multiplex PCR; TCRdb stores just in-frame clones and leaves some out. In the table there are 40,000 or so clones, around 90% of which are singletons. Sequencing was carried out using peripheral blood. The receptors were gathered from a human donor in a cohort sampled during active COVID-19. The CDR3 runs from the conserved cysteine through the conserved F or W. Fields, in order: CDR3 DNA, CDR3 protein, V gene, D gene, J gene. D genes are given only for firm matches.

CDR3nt: TGTGCCAGTAGTGTTCAGGGGGCTGATGGTGGCTACACCTTC
CDR3aa: CASSVQGADGGYTF
v_gene: TRBV19
d_gene: TRBD1
j_gene: TRBJ1-2

CDR3nt: TGTGCCAGCAGTCCCCTTTTCGAGCAGTACTTC
CDR3aa: CASSPLFEQYF
v_gene: TRBV6-6
d_gene: .
j_gene: TRBJ2-7

CDR3nt: TGTGCCAGCTCGCCGATGACAGGGGGCAATTCACCCCTCCACTTT
CDR3aa: CASSPMTGGNSPLHF
v_gene: TRBV18
d_gene: TRBD1
j_gene: TRBJ1-6

CDR3nt: TGTGCCAGTAGTATAGATCCCGTCGGGTTCACTAATGAAAAACTGTTTTTT
CDR3aa: CASSIDPVGFTNEKLFF
v_gene: TRBV19
d_gene: .
j_gene: TRBJ1-4

CDR3nt: TGTGCCAGCAGCCAAGCGACAGGGAGATATGGCTACACCTTC
CDR3aa: CASSQATGRYGYTF
v_gene: TRBV14
d_gene: TRBD1
j_gene: TRBJ1-2

CDR3nt: TGTGCCAGCAGCGCCACAGGGTTTCGCAATCAGCCCCAGCATTTT
CDR3aa: CASSATGFRNQPQHF
v_gene: TRBV9
d_gene: .
j_gene: TRBJ1-5

CDR3nt: TGCGCCAGCAGTGGAAGAGGGGGGGTTTACAATGAGCAGTTCTTC
CDR3aa: CASSGRGGVYNEQFF
v_gene: TRBV10-2
d_gene: .
j_gene: TRBJ2-1

CDR3nt: TGTGCCAGTAGTATTCGGACAGGAGGGGCTACCGGGGAGCTGTTTTTT
CDR3aa: CASSIRTGGATGELFF
v_gene: TRBV19
d_gene: .
j_gene: TRBJ2-2

CDR3nt: TGCGCCAGCAGCTTGGCCCGGGGGACCGCTGAAGCTTTCTTT
CDR3aa: CASSLARGTAEAFF
v_gene: TRBV5-1
d_gene: .
j_gene: TRBJ1-1

CDR3nt: TGTGCCAGCAGCGGCAGGGGTTTTGCAACTAATGAAAAACTGTTTTTT
CDR3aa: CASSGRGFATNEKLFF
v_gene: TRBV11-2
d_gene: .
j_gene: TRBJ1-4

CDR3nt: TGTGCCAGCAGCTTAGGGACAACCACTTCACCCCTCCACTTT
CDR3aa: CASSLGTTTSPLHF
v_gene: TRBV7-2
d_gene: .
j_gene: TRBJ1-6